This T cell receptor (beta chain) appears in the sequencing data of a study of blood T cells in healthy people across ages. At the level of the study: About one barcoded beta molecule per two T cells was the capture yield of template switching. Overall study findings and caveats: Aged donors had fewer naive CD4+ cells and lower diversity than long-lived donors.

Per the germline V gene, CDR1 is KGHSH and CDR2 is LQKENI. V lost 2 bases, J lost 4 bases, and 8 bases lay in between. CDR3 size: 13 residues. For this clonotype: Antigen specificity is unknown.

The authors ran a second PCR of 7 to 11 cycles using a sample-barcoded 5' primer and a J-beta primer mix. TCRdb called the 5' RACE reads again in MiXCR, with one record for every CDR3 protein. The data contain fewer than 750,000 distinct CDR3 sequences, 40% to 65% of them singletons. This clonotype was obtained from a woman of 80 years or more in good health. Input material: blood. The chain joins TRBV18 to TRBJ1-1; D is possibly TRBD1 (5 bases). The CDR3 coding sequence is TGTGCCAGCTCACCAAGGCAGGGCACTGAAGCTTTCTTT. Translating it yields CASSPRQGTEAFF.